Listed here are 25 T cell receptor beta chains from one sample, sequenced in a study of beta chain features in type 1 diabetes. Every isolated RNA sample was fully reverse transcribed, so sequencing captured expressed TCRB transcripts. Profiling relied on immunoSEQ multiplex PCR, and the TCRdb table lists in-frame clones only, not all of them. The repertoire includes 600,000 to 650,000 clones, around a sixth of them detected once, and more than 0.08% sits in the top ten. Sequencing was carried out using naive CD4+ T cells from blood. The receptors derive from a man aged 18 to 30 in good health.

This clone was detected only a few times. The chain recombines TRBV30 with TRBJ2-1; 9 bases line up with TRBD1. The germline V gene has CDR1 GTSNPN and CDR2 SVGIG (reference sequence). The CDR3 is 17 residues long. The trim removed 3 bases at V and 6 bases at J, leaving 15 bases unmatched. The CDR3 DNA follows: TGTGCCTGGAGGATAGACAGGGGGAGAAGAAGGACCAATGAGCAGTTCTTC. It is translated as CAWRIDRGRRRTNEQFF. The full variable domain, completed using reference TRBV30 and TRBJ2-1, is SQTIHQWPATLVQPVGSPLSLECTVEGTSNPNLYWYRQAAGRGLQLLFYSVGIGQISSEVPQNLSASRPQDRQFILSSKKLLLSDSGFYLCAWRIDRGRRRTNEQFFGPGTRLTVL.

This clone was picked up a small number of times. V usage is TRBV14 and J usage is TRBJ1-3; 8 bases map to TRBD1. The germline CDR1 and CDR2 sequences are SGHDN and FVKESK. Trimming cost V 4 bases and J 0 bases; bases outside gene matches: 5. The CDR3 extends over 16 amino acids. The CDR3 reads CASSLQGTGSGNTIYF. The CDR3 nucleotides are TGTGCCAGCAGCCTTCAGGGGACAGGCTCTGGAAACACCATATATTTT.

This clone appeared a few times. The chain couples TRBV30 to TRBJ2-7, with 13 positions matching TRBD2. CDR1 GTSNPN and CDR2 SVGIG come from the germline V gene (reference sequence). The CDR3 totals 15 residues. The ends lost 2 bases at V and 6 bases at J; junction bases unmatched: 7. The CDR3 DNA reads TGTGCCTGGAGTCCCGGACTAGCGGGGGTTGGCGAGCAGTACTTC. Its protein is CAWSPGLAGVGEQYF. Drawing the rest from reference TRBV30 and TRBJ2-7, the complete variable domain is SQTIHQWPATLVQPVGSPLSLECTVEGTSNPNLYWYRQAAGRGLQLLFYSVGIGQISSEVPQNLSASRPQDRQFILSSKKLLLSDSGFYLCAWSPGLAGVGEQYFGPGTRLTVT.

This clone was seen a handful of times. The J gene is TRBJ1-1, the V gene TRBV25-1; D not certain. The CDR3 totals 13 residues. V shed 11 bases and J shed 1 base, with 14 bases lying between them. In germline, CDR1 is MGHDK, CDR2 SYGVNS. CDR3 nucleotides: TGTGCCTCCGAAGGCCCATGGAACACTGAAGCTTTCTTT. It is translated as CASEGPWNTEAFF.

This clone showed up just a few times. The chain couples TRBV6-5 to TRBJ2-5; TRBD2 matches 16 bases. V was pared by 6 bases and J by 5 bases, with 3 bases of the junction left unmatched. CDR1 is MNHEY and CDR2 is SVGAGI in the germline V gene. CDR3 length: 15 residues. The CDR3 loop is CASSRGLAGGETQYF. CDR3 DNA sequence: TGTGCCAGCAGCCGGGGACTAGCGGGAGGGGAGACCCAGTACTTC.

A word on this clone: In the same sample, other DNA sequences code for this CDR3. The CDR3 reads CASSVAGQGYYNEQFF. CDR3 DNA: TGTGCCAGCAGCGTAGCGGGACAGGGCTATTACAATGAGCAGTTCTTC. This rearrangement joins TRBV9 to TRBJ2-1; 9 nucleotides agree with TRBD1. Trimming at V came to 0 bases and at J to 4 bases, leaving 5 bases not matched to a gene. This CDR3 contains 16 residues. Germline CDR1 and CDR2: SGDLS and YYNGEE.

The chain is built from TRBV27 and TRBJ2-5; perhaps TRBD1 as D (6 bases). This CDR3 is 14 amino acids long. V was trimmed by 6 bases and J by 0 bases, leaving 11 bases between them. CDR1 MNHEY and CDR2 SMNVEV come from the germline V gene (reference sequence). CDR3 DNA: TGTGCCAGCAGCACGAGGACAGACCAAGAGACCCAGTACTTC. Translation gives CASSTRTDQETQYF.

On this clone itself: Other nucleotide sequences from this sample produce the same CDR3. The rearrangement joins TRBV5-4 to TRBJ2-5; TRBD1 aligns across 7 bases. Germline-derived CDR1 and CDR2 are SGHNT and YYREEE (reference sequence). V trimming: 0 bases; J trimming: 0 bases; junction bases outside the gene matches: 2. The CDR3 is 15 amino acids. The CDR3 bases are TGTGCCAGCAGCTTGGGTGACAGGGACCAAGAGACCCAGTACTTC. Translating gives CASSLGDRDQETQYF.

This clone has more than one count but fewer than ten. The chain joins TRBV7-6 to TRBJ2-5; D perhaps matches TRBD1 (6 bases). Trimming cost V 4 bases and J 5 bases, with 11 bases left between them. Germline assignment: CDR1 SGHVS and CDR2 FNYEAQ. This CDR3 comprises 13 residues. CDR3 DNA sequence: TGTGCCAGCAGCTCCAACAGGGAGGAGACCCAGTACTTC. Its protein is CASSSNREETQYF.

This clone has just a few counts. The rearrangement uses TRBV10-3 and TRBJ1-5; D is perhaps TRBD1 (5 bases). The germline V gene has CDR1 ENHRY and CDR2 SYGVKD. V was clipped by 3 bases and J by 9 bases, with 12 bases between them. The CDR3 totals 13 residues. CDR3 protein: CAISEQAQAPQHF. CDR3 bases: TGTGCCATCAGTGAACAGGCTCAAGCGCCCCAGCATTTT.

This clone was counted between two and nine times. The chain has TRBV5-1 and TRBJ1-1, with 7 bases identical to TRBD1. This CDR3 is 14 amino acids long. Germline V lookup: CDR1 SGHRS, CDR2 YFSETQ. With V trimmed by 4 bases and J by 4 bases, 7 bases remained unmatched. CDR3 DNA: TGCGCCAGCAGCCGGGGTGACAGGGCCACTGAAGCTTTCTTT. It translates to CASSRGDRATEAFF.

The chain employs TRBV10-3 and TRBJ2-2, with TRBD1 matching 9 bases. The germline gives CDR1 ENHRY, CDR2 SYGVKD. Trimming cost V 6 bases and J 5 bases; bases outside gene matches: 4. The CDR3 runs 14 residues. DNA for the CDR3: TGTGCCATCAGCGGACAGGGGTGGACCGGGGAGCTGTTTTTT. This codes for CAISGQGWTGELFF.

This sequence joins TRBV6-5 and TRBJ1-4; no definite D call. The V gene lost 6 bases and the J gene lost 0 bases, with 8 bases spanning the gap. This CDR3 contains 14 residues. CDR1 is MNHEY, CDR2 SVGAGI, per germline. The CDR3: CASSHGATNEKLFF. CDR3 DNA sequence: TGTGCCAGCAGCCACGGAGCAACTAATGAAAAACTGTTTTTT.

CDR3 DNA sequence: TGTGCCAGCTCACCACTGAGGGGGGAAAATTCACCCCTCCACTTT. It translates to CASSPLRGENSPLHF. V and J are TRBV18 and TRBJ1-6; TRBD1 is a possible D gene (6 bases). The V end lost 1 base, the J end lost 7 bases, and 11 bases lay between the germline ends. Germline V gene lookup returns CDR1 KGHSH and CDR2 LQKENI. The CDR3 is made up of 15 amino acids.

This clone was counted at least ten times. The chain uses TRBV23-1 and TRBJ2-1, with 9 bases identical to TRBD1. TRBV23-1 is an ORF, and what it does is uncertain. The CDR3 covers 17 residues. V trimming: 8 bases; J trimming: 4 bases; junction bases outside the gene matches: 15. The CDR3 loop is CASASCPGTGRYNEQFF. Written as DNA, the CDR3 is TGCGCCAGCGCCTCTTGTCCCGGGACAGGGCGATACAATGAGCAGTTCTTC.

This chain joins TRBV4-2 and TRBJ2-7; a weak D match, TRBD1 (6 bases). Trimming removed 0 bases from V and 7 bases from J, with 19 bases in between. Germline V gene data show CDR1 as LGHNA and CDR2 as YNFKEQ. The CDR3 is 16 amino acids. Here the CDR3 reads CASSQELDSFRGEQYF. CDR3 coding DNA: TGTGCCAGCAGCCAAGAGTTGGACTCCTTCAGGGGAGAGCAGTACTTC.

Note on this clone: This CDR3 is also generated by other DNA sequences in the sample. This chain uses TRBV5-1 with TRBJ2-7, with TRBD2 as a possible D gene (6 bases). This CDR3 is built from 11 residues. The ends were cut back, 5 bases at V and 3 bases at J, with 6 bases in the middle. CDR1 SGHRS and CDR2 YFSETQ come from the germline V gene. For the CDR3, the DNA is TGCGCCAGCAGGCGGGACTACGAGCAGTACTTC. Its protein product is CASRRDYEQYF. Full variable domain (missing parts from reference TRBV5-1 and TRBJ2-7): KAGVTQTPRYLIKTRGQQVTLSCSPISGHRSVSWYQQTPGQGLQFLFEYFSETQRNKGNFPGRFSGRQFSNSRSEMNVSTLELGDSALYLCASRRDYEQYFGPGTRLTVT.

This clone has only a few counts. This chain connects TRBV4-2 to TRBJ2-3; 8 bases map to TRBD2. In germline, CDR1 is LGHNA, CDR2 YNFKEQ. The V segment lost 5 bases and the J segment 4 bases; nucleotides outside the gene matches: 5. This CDR3 is built from 14 residues. CDR3 sequence: CASSLGLGADTQYF. CDR3 DNA sequence: TGTGCCAGCAGCTTGGGACTAGGTGCAGATACGCAGTATTTT.

This clone has a handful of counts. This rearrangement joins TRBV25-1 to TRBJ1-4, with D hard to call. This CDR3 has 15 residues. V lost 5 bases and J 8 bases, leaving 18 bases between the germline ends. Germline-derived CDR1 and CDR2 are MGHDK and SYGVNS. The CDR3 DNA follows: TGTGCCAGCAGTTACCCCCACGGACGGAACGAAAAACTGTTTTTT. It yields the protein CASSYPHGRNEKLFF.

The chain joins TRBV27 to TRBJ2-7; TRBD1 might be the D (6 bases). V gave up 11 bases and J gave up 3 bases, with 14 bases separating them. CDR3 length: 12 amino acids. Germline V lookup: CDR1 MNHEY, CDR2 SMNVEV (reference sequence). CDR3 sequence reads: CAQQGTLYEQYF. The CDR3 DNA reads as TGTGCCCAACAGGGCACTCTCTACGAGCAGTACTTC.

This clone was picked up a small number of times. V gene TRBV11-2 combines with J gene TRBJ2-7; possible D gene TRBD1, 6 bases. The CDR3 has 16 residues. CDR1 and CDR2 (germline): SGHAT, FQNNGV. V dropped 1 base and J dropped 0 bases, with 13 bases sitting between them. The CDR3 DNA follows: TGTGCCAGCAGCTTAGTATTGGCAGGGGTCTCCTACGAGCAGTACTTC. Translating it yields CASSLVLAGVSYEQYF.

This clone was found a few times. The rearrangement joins TRBV25-1 to TRBJ1-2; D possibly corresponds to TRBD1 (6 bases). The CDR3 runs to 14 residues. Between the trimmed V and J ends, which lost 1 base and 4 bases, there was a span of 10 bases. CDR1 MGHDK and CDR2 SYGVNS come from the germline V gene. The chain's CDR3 is CASSEWGGSYGYTF. The CDR3, as DNA: TGTGCCAGCAGTGAATGGGGGGGCAGCTATGGCTACACCTTC.

This clone occurred a few times. The J gene is TRBJ2-3, the V gene TRBV28, with D tentatively TRBD1 or TRBD2 (5 bases each). This CDR3 is built from 24 residues. Trimming shortened V by 2 bases and J by 2 bases, and 38 bases separated the two germline ends. Germline-derived CDR1 and CDR2 are MDHEN and SYDVKM. CDR3 protein: CASSLEGTRRDPLPRGTHTDTQYF. In nucleotides, the CDR3 is TGTGCCAGCAGTTTAGAGGGGACCCGCCGGGACCCTCTGCCGAGGGGAACACACACAGATACGCAGTATTTT.

V usage is TRBV6-6 and J usage is TRBJ1-4; a weak D match, TRBD1 (5 bases). CDR3 length: 15 amino acids. Germline V lookup: CDR1 MNHNY, CDR2 SVGAGI (reference sequence). V lost 10 bases and J 1 base, leaving 16 bases between the germline ends. CDR3 DNA: TGTGCCACCCGGACGGGGGAAGGAACTAATGAAAAACTGTTTTTT. This codes for CATRTGEGTNEKLFF.

This clone occurred a few times. CDR3 loop: CASSFPGTSGSNEQFF. DNA for the CDR3: TGTGCCAGCAGCTTTCCCGGGACTAGCGGGAGTAATGAGCAGTTCTTC. This chain connects TRBV7-3 to TRBJ2-1, with 14 bases lining up with TRBD2. Germline V gene lookup returns CDR1 SGHTA and CDR2 FQGTGA. The V gene end was trimmed by 3 bases and the J gene end by 7 bases; junction bases not matched to a gene: 5. The CDR3 has 16 amino acids.